A single TCR beta chain is shown here with its context. CDR3 length equals 15 residues. Germline values: CDR1 SGDLS, CDR2 YYNGEE. The V end lost 1 base, the J end lost 5 bases, and 16 bases lay between the germline ends. The sample belongs to a study of OX40 agonist ivuxolimab in advanced cancers. On the study more broadly: Three patients got partial responses; one had hepatocellular carcinoma and two had cutaneous melanoma.

Measured with immunoSEQ multiplex PCR; TCRdb has only the in-frame clones, and not every one. The repertoire has approximately 52,000 clones, more than 75% of them found once; the top ten carry roughly a tenth. This material consisted of CD4+ or CD8+ T cells sorted from blood, taken in a trial of the OX40 agonist ivuxolimab. The J gene is TRBJ2-7, the V gene TRBV9; D is possibly TRBD2 (6 bases). The receptor comes from an adult with an advanced solid tumor such as melanoma, head and neck, liver or kidney cancer. The CDR3 DNA is TGTGCCAGCAGCGTAACCGGGACTGGAGAGAACGAGCAGTACTTC. Translated, it gives CASSVTGTGENEQYF. Looking up the rest from reference TRBV9 and TRBJ2-7 gives the full variable domain: DSGVTQTPKHLITATGQRVTLRCSPRSGDLSVYWYQQSLDQGLQFLIQYYNGEERAKGNILERFSAQQFPDLHSELNLSSLELGDSALYFCASSVTGTGENEQYFGPGTRLTVT.